This is a list of T cell receptor beta chains from one sample in a study of T cell changes during pregnancy in multiple sclerosis. TCRdb keeps only in-frame clones here, not all; method: immunoSEQ multiplex PCR. This sample has under 95,000 clones, with more than 90% found just once. Sample: peripheral blood, taken in the second trimester of pregnancy. These receptors all stem from a female donor with multiple sclerosis, enrolled in a pregnancy study. CDR3s include the opening cysteine and the closing phenylalanine or tryptophan. Each record gives: V gene, clone size, D gene, J gene, CDR3 DNA, CDR3 protein. The D gene is left open where the match is weak. For some rows the clone size is stated as once, few or many, or as a class when expanded; others skip it.

TRBV4-3	-	-	TRBJ1-2	TGCGCCAGCAGCCAAGGGCTCATCCTTACTAACTATGGCTACACCTTC	CASSQGLILTNYGYTF
TRBV18	-	TRBD1	TRBJ2-3	TGTGCCAGCACCCCAGGGGGACAGGGGGCAGATACGCAGTATTTT	CASTPGGQGADTQYF
TRBV21-1	-	-	TRBJ2-4	TGTGCCAGCAGCAATAAGCAGGTTGACATTCAGTACTTC	CASSNKQVDIQYF
TRBV18	-	-	TRBJ1-5	TGTGCCAGCTCACCAGGACAGAATCAGCCCCAGCATTTT	CASSPGQNQPQHF
TRBV19	-	-	TRBJ1-2	TGTGCCAGTTCCCAACAGGTCTCTAACTATGGCTACACCTTC	CASSQQVSNYGYTF
TRBV18	-	-	TRBJ2-1	TGTGCCAGCTCAACGCGACTAGACGATGAGCAGTTCTTC	CASSTRLDDEQFF
TRBV6-6	once	-	TRBJ2-1	TGTGCCAGCACGCGGGCCGCCTACAATGAGCAGTTCTTC	CASTRAAYNEQFF
TRBV27	-	-	TRBJ2-2	TGTGCCAGCACCCCAATCACGGAGTCGGGGAATCCCGGGGAGCTGTTTTTT	CASTPITESGNPGELFF
TRBV4-1	-	TRBD1	TRBJ1-4	TGCGCCAGCAGCCAGCTTTCAGGGGGCGCAACTAATGAAAAACTGTTTTTT	CASSQLSGGATNEKLFF
TRBV28	-	TRBD1	TRBJ2-7	TGTGCCAGCAGTTTTTCGAGGGGGCGGTTCGAGCAGTACTTC	CASSFSRGRFEQYF
TRBV5-4	-	TRBD1	TRBJ1-2	TGTGCCAGCGGGGGACAGGGAGAAGGTGATGGCTACACCTTC	CASGGQGEGDGYTF
TRBV2	once	-	TRBJ1-1	TGTGCCACCGCCGACAGGACCAACACTGAAGCTTTCTTT	CATADRTNTEAFF
TRBV6-1	-	-	TRBJ2-7	TGTGCCAGCAGTACAGGGCTAGCCTACGAGCAGTACTTC	CASSTGLAYEQYF
TRBV6-4	-	TRBD2	TRBJ2-3	TGTGCCAGCAGTTCGGGGACTAGCGAGACAGATACGCAGTATTTT	CASSSGTSETDTQYF
TRBV27	-	TRBD1	TRBJ1-2	TGTGCCAGCAGTTCCCGGGACAGCTATGGCTACACCTTC	CASSSRDSYGYTF
TRBV19	-	-	TRBJ2-1	TGTGCCAGTAGTGAGAAGGCTAGCGCGTCCCAGTTCTTC	CASSEKASASQFF
TRBV5-6	-	TRBD1	TRBJ1-4	TGTGCCAGCAGCTTGGCTTCCGGGACAGGGAGCGAAAAACTGTTTTTT	CASSLASGTGSEKLFF
TRBV11-2	-	-	TRBJ2-1	TGTGCCAGCAGCATAGGACAGAACAATGAGCAGTTCTTC	CASSIGQNNEQFF
TRBV11-3	once	-	TRBJ1-1	TGTGCCAGCAGCGACACCATGAACACTGAAGCTTTCTTT	CASSDTMNTEAFF
TRBV7-2	-	-	TRBJ1-2	TGTGCCAGCAGCTCGGGCCTCGCGGGGGAAGATGGCTACACCTTC	CASSSGLAGEDGYTF
TRBV4-1	-	-	TRBJ2-7	TGCGCCAGCAGCCCTCTGGGGCAGACCTACGAGCAGTACTTC	CASSPLGQTYEQYF
TRBV5-1	-	-	TRBJ1-2	TGCGCCAGCAAGCGGGCGGAAATTTCCTATGGCTACACCTTC	CASKRAEISYGYTF
TRBV19	-	TRBD2	TRBJ2-1	TGTGCCAGTAGTATACTAGCGGGGGGCCCTAATGAGCAGTTCTTC	CASSILAGGPNEQFF
TRBV9	-	TRBD2	TRBJ2-7	TGTGCCAGCAGCGTAGCGGCGGGGGAGTTCTACGAGCAGTACTTC	CASSVAAGEFYEQYF
TRBV7-9	-	TRBD2	TRBJ2-3	TGTGCCAGCAGCTTAGCTCTAGCGGGGACAGATACGCAGTATTTT	CASSLALAGTDTQYF
TRBV5-1	-	TRBD1	TRBJ2-7	TGCGCCAGCAGCCGGGGGGCGGTGTGGACAGGGGTGTACGAGCAGTACTTC	CASSRGAVWTGVYEQYF
TRBV5-1	-	TRBD1	TRBJ2-3	TGCGCCAGCAGCCCTGGGACAGCATCTAGCACAGATACGCAGTATTTT	CASSPGTASSTDTQYF
TRBV7-3	-	-	TRBJ1-2	TGTGCCAGCAGCTTAGGGGGGGCGAATAACTATGGCTACACCTTC	CASSLGGANNYGYTF
TRBV20-1	few	-	TRBJ1-4	TGCAGTGCCCGGTTTGCTGAAAAACTGTTTTTT	CSARFAEKLFF
TRBV28	-	-	TRBJ2-3	TGTGCCAGCAGTACTAGCACAGATACGCAGTATTTT	CASSTSTDTQYF
TRBV11-1	-	-	TRBJ2-7	TGTGCCAGCAGCTTAGATCTAGAAACTTCCTACGAGCAGTACTTC	CASSLDLETSYEQYF
TRBV7-8	-	-	TRBJ1-4	TGTGCCAGCAGCTTAGGGCGGCTTAATGAAAAACTGTTTTTT	CASSLGRLNEKLFF
TRBV5-4	-	TRBD2	TRBJ2-3	TGTGCCAGCAGCTTGGGGCGGGAGAGGACAGATACGCAGTATTTT	CASSLGRERTDTQYF
TRBV5-4	-	TRBD1	TRBJ2-1	TGTGCCAGCAGCGGGACAGGCCGTATCAATGAGCAGTTCTTC	CASSGTGRINEQFF
TRBV10-3	once	-	TRBJ1-1	TGTGCCATCAGCCCTAGGGGATTTGAAGCTTTCTTT	CAISPRGFEAFF
TRBV7-4	-	-	TRBJ2-7	TGTGCCAGCAGCTTAGGGGTCTGGTGCAGGGACTACGAGCAGTACTTC	CASSLGVWCRDYEQYF
TRBV9	-	TRBD2	TRBJ2-1	TGTGCCAGCAGCGTAGAGGCTAGCGGGGGGCGGGAGCAGTTCTTC	CASSVEASGGREQFF
TRBV29-1	-	TRBD2	TRBJ2-3	TGCAGCGTTGAAAGCCTAGCGGGAGGGGTAGATACGCAGTATTTT	CSVESLAGGVDTQYF
TRBV19	-	TRBD1	TRBJ1-1	TGTGCCACTACACTCAGGGGGACTGAAGCTTTCTTT	CATTLRGTEAFF
TRBV18	-	TRBD1	TRBJ1-2	TGTGCCAGCTCACCGACGGGACAGGGGGCCAATGGCTACACCTTC	CASSPTGQGANGYTF
TRBV6-5	-	TRBD2	TRBJ2-5	TGTGCCAGCAGTTGGTCTAGCGGGATTCATAAAGAGACCCAGTACTTC	CASSWSSGIHKETQYF